One and the same sample provided the 14 T cell receptor beta chains below, sequenced in a study of shared clonotypes between healthy human individuals. TCRdb's copy holds only in-frame clones and misses some; the assay was immunoSEQ multiplex PCR. The repertoire consists of roughly 500,000 clones, with about 85% occurring once and the leading ten covering around 13%. Sequencing input: PBMCs. Receptor source: a woman in her forties in good health. Some clones in this sample may be carry-over from other donors' samples.

This chain connects TRBV4-3 to TRBJ2-7, with TRBD1 matching over 7 bases. CDR3 length equals 14 residues. The junction had 1 base not matched to a gene; V was cut back by 2 bases and J by 0 bases. Germline V gene lookup returns CDR1 LGHNA and CDR2 YSLEER. The DNA of the CDR3 is TGCGCCAGCAGCCAAACAGGGGTCTCCTACGAGCAGTACTTC. Translated: CASSQTGVSYEQYF.

This clone was observed a few times. This chain joins TRBV11-1 and TRBJ2-7; 7 bases match TRBD2. The germline V gene has CDR1 SGHAT and CDR2 FQDESV (reference sequence). The CDR3 spans 15 residues. V lost 3 bases, J lost 1 base, and 6 bases stayed unmatched. CDR3 DNA sequence: TGTGCCAGCAGCTTGGTTAGCGGGTTATCCTACGAGCAGTACTTC. Translating it yields CASSLVSGLSYEQYF.

The sample holds one count of this clone. This CDR3 is CASSRRGGPEAFF. In nucleotides, the CDR3 is TGTGCCAGCAGCCGCAGGGGGGGCCCTGAAGCTTTCTTT. J is TRBJ1-1 and V is TRBV13; 7 bases agree with TRBD1. Germline V CDR1 and CDR2: PRHDT, FYEKMQ (reference sequence). With 5 bases clipped from V and 6 bases from J, the junction kept 6 bases outside the gene matches. There are 13 residues in the CDR3.

This clone is classed as medium-sized. V gene TRBV27 combines with J gene TRBJ2-7; 7 bases are shared with TRBD1. The CDR3 contains 15 residues. Trimming at V came to 5 bases and at J to 0 bases, leaving 7 bases not matched to a gene. Looked up from germline, CDR1 is MNHEY and CDR2 is SMNVEV (reference sequence). The DNA of the CDR3 is TGTGCCAGCAGTCCCGGGACAGCCTTCTCCTACGAGCAGTACTTC. As protein: CASSPGTAFSYEQYF.

The V gene is TRBV9, the J gene TRBJ2-5; D call uncertain. The germline V gene encodes CDR1 SGDLS and CDR2 YYNGEE. The V gene lost 1 base and the J gene lost 4 bases, with 11 bases spanning the gap. The CDR3 totals 14 residues. The CDR3 bases are TGTGCCAGCAGCGTACCTAGGAAGGTAGAGACCCAGTACTTC. It codes for CASSVPRKVETQYF.

The chain combines TRBV27 with TRBJ2-1; 8 bases align to TRBD2. CDR3 length: 18 residues. The V segment lost 0 bases and the J segment 0 bases; nucleotides outside the gene matches: 7. The germline CDR1 and CDR2 sequences are MNHEY and SMNVEV (reference sequence). CDR3 in DNA: TGTGCCAGCAGTTTATCCGCGCTAGCGGGTCTCTCCTACAATGAGCAGTTCTTC. It is translated as CASSLSALAGLSYNEQFF.

This clone was picked up many times. The same CDR3 arises from other DNA sequences in this sample as well. J is TRBJ1-1 and V is TRBV7-9; no reliable D call. Germline V gene data show CDR1 as SEHNR and CDR2 as FQNEAQ (reference sequence). The CDR3 length is 12 residues. Trimming shortened V by 5 bases and J by 13 bases, and 17 bases separated the two germline ends. CDR3 residues: CASSPMDVSSFF. DNA of the CDR3: TGTGCCAGCAGCCCAATGGATGTCTCAAGTTTCTTT. Variable domain in full (rest from reference TRBV7-9 and TRBJ1-1): DTGVSQNPRHKITKRGQNVTFRCDPISEHNRLYWYRQTLGQGPEFLTYFQNEAQLEKSRLLSDRFSAERPKGSFSTLEIQRTEQGDSAMYLCASSPMDVSSFFGQGTRLTVV.

This chain connects TRBV6-1 to TRBJ1-1; D not resolved. Trimming stripped 0 bases from V and 2 bases from J, with 13 bases between. The CDR3 length is 16 residues. CDR1 and CDR2 (germline): MNHNS, SASEGT. The CDR3 region has the DNA TGTGCCAGCAGTGAAGCTGTATATTTGGGTAACACTGAAGCTTTCTTT. Its protein product is CASSEAVYLGNTEAFF.

This clone was found once. The V call is TRBV7-7, the J call TRBJ2-1; possible D gene TRBD2, 6 bases. V was trimmed by 3 bases and J by 5 bases, leaving 8 bases between them. The germline gives CDR1 SSHAT, CDR2 FNYEAQ (reference sequence). CDR3 size: 13 residues. CDR3 DNA: TGTGCCAGCAGCTTGGGACTGGACAATGAGCAGTTCTTC. Amino acid sequence: CASSLGLDNEQFF.

This clone was counted a single time. The chain links TRBV4-2 to TRBJ2-3; D unresolved. Trimming cost V 1 base and J 3 bases, with 14 bases left between them. Germline-derived CDR1 and CDR2 are LGHNA and YNFKEQ. This CDR3 is built from 16 residues. The CDR3 reads CASSQGTPEVTDTQYF. The CDR3, as DNA: TGTGCCAGCAGCCAAGGGACCCCTGAGGTGACAGATACGCAGTATTTT.

V gene TRBV6-6 combines with J gene TRBJ1-5, with 7 nucleotides matching TRBD1. The germline V gene encodes CDR1 MNHNY and CDR2 SVGAGI (reference sequence). V trimming: 6 bases; J trimming: 3 bases; junction bases outside the gene matches: 8. The CDR3 has 15 amino acids. CDR3 sequence reads: CASRPTGEANQPQHF. CDR3 bases: TGTGCCAGCAGACCAACAGGGGAAGCCAATCAGCCCCAGCATTTT.

This clone was counted only a few times. This chain uses TRBV7-8 with TRBJ1-1; no firm D call. This CDR3 spans 14 amino acids. Germline V CDR1 and CDR2: SGHVS, FQNEAQ. The V end lost 4 bases, the J end lost 1 base, and 10 bases lay between the germline ends. The CDR3 DNA follows: TGTGCCAGCAGCTCTTTCGCAGGGAACACTGAAGCTTTCTTT. Its translation: CASSSFAGNTEAFF.

This clone showed up just a few times. The rearrangement uses TRBV6-1 and TRBJ1-5; D is unclear. Looked up from germline, CDR1 is MNHNS and CDR2 is SASEGT. With 6 bases removed from V and 5 bases from J, the gap between germline ends came to 8 bases. The CDR3 has 12 residues. In DNA, the CDR3 is TGTGCCAGCAGGTGGGTCGATCAGCCCCAGCATTTT. Protein sequence: CASRWVDQPQHF.

This rearrangement joins TRBV14 to TRBJ1-5, with D possibly TRBD1 on 5 matching bases. Per the germline V gene, CDR1 is SGHDN and CDR2 is FVKESK. This CDR3 has 16 residues. The ends were cut back, 0 bases at V and 5 bases at J, with 14 bases in the middle. The CDR3 sequence is CASSQDCLRAYQPQHF. For the CDR3, the DNA is TGTGCCAGCAGCCAAGATTGCCTCAGGGCGTATCAGCCCCAGCATTTT.